This T cell receptor (beta chain) originates from a study of blood T cell repertoires in COVID-19. Study-level background: Donors in the United States, Italy and Spain gave samples during acute or convalescent COVID-19. From T cells, B-cell-depleted T cells, or PBMCs came the material, which was cDNA or gDNA.

The authors' processing: For nucleated cells, counts were estimated from reference gene primer amplification. Sequencing was performed with immunoSEQ multiplex PCR; in TCRdb, only in-frame clones are kept and a portion is missing. The V and J calls and clone size were taken over from that table, and D and trimming were inferred from the DNA. The repertoire holds 100,000 or so clones, with 80% to 85% as singletons. Germline V gene sequence: CDR1 PRHDT, CDR2 FYEKMQ (reference sequence). This CDR3 spans 18 amino acids. The V segment lost 6 bases and the J segment 7 bases; nucleotides outside the gene matches: 22.

Sequenced sample: peripheral blood. The chain links TRBV13 to TRBJ1-2; the match to TRBD1 covers 8 bases. The sequence came from an elderly man with acute or convalescent COVID-19. The CDR3 sequence is CASSYPISDDRGRGGYTF. As DNA, the CDR3 is TGTGCCAGCAGTTACCCTATATCAGACGACAGGGGAAGAGGTGGCTACACCTTC.